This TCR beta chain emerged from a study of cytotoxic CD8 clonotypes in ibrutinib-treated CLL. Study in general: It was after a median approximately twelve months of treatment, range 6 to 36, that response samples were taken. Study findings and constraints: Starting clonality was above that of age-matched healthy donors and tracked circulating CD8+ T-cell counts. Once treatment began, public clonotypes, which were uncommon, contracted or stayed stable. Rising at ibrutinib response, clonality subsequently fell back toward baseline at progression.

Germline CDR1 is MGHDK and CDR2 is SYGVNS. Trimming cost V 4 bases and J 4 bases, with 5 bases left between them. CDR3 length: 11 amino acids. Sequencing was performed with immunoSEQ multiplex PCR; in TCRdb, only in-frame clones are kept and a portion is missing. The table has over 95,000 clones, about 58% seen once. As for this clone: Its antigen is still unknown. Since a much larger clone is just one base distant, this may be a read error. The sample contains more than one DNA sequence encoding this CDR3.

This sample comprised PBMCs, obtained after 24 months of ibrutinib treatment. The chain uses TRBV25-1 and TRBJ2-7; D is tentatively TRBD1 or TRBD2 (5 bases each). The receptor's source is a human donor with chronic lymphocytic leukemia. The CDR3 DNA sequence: TGTGCCAGCAGTGGGGGGTACGAGCAGTACTTC. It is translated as CASSGGYEQYF.